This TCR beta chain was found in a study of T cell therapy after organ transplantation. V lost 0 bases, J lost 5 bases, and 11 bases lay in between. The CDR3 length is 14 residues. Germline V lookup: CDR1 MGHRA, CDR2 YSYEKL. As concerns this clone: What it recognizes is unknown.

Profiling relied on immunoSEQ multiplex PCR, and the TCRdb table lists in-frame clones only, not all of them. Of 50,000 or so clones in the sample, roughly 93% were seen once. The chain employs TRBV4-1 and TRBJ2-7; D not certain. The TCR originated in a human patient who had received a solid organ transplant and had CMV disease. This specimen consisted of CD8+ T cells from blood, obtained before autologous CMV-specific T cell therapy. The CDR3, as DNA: TGCGCCAGCAGCCAAGATTTCGTCGAGGACGAGCAGTACTTC. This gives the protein CASSQDFVEDEQYF.